The 9 T cell receptor beta chains presented below share a single source sample, sequenced in a study of T-cell reconstitution after alpha-beta-depleted transplantation in children. A TCRbeta library incorporating unique molecular identifiers was prepared. TCRdb re-analysed the PCR reads in MiXCR, keeping a single row per CDR3 protein. Of around 230,000 distinct CDR3 sequences listed, roughly a sixth are singletons. This specimen consisted of PBMCs, mostly from graft donor cells, obtained 360 days after TCRalphabeta/CD19-depleted stem cell transplant. The receptor set was obtained from a male patient under 10 years old who had a stem cell transplant for acute lymphoblastic leukemia, so the T cells may come from the graft donor.

This rearrangement joins TRBV6-2 or TRBV6-3 to TRBJ2-7, with 9 bases matching TRBD1. The length of the CDR3 is 14 residues. Germline CDR1 is MNHEY and CDR2 is SVGEGT. With 4 bases clipped from V and 4 bases from J, the junction kept 5 bases outside the gene matches. In DNA form, the CDR3 reads TGTGCCAGCAGTTGGAACAGGGGGCCGTACGAGCAGTACTTC. Residues: CASSWNRGPYEQYF.

In this sample, this clonotype turned up a few times. The chain carries TRBV29-1 and TRBJ2-3, with TRBD1 matching over 10 bases. Germline-derived CDR1 and CDR2 are SQVTM and ANQGSEA. The trim removed 6 bases at V and 1 base at J, leaving 13 bases unmatched. This CDR3 has 17 amino acids. The DNA for the CDR3 is TGCAGCGTCGCTGACGGGACAGGGGTGCAGGGCACAGATACGCAGTATTTT. Its protein is CSVADGTGVQGTDTQYF.

This clonotype was counted between two and nine times. The chain joins TRBV20-1 to TRBJ2-5, with 9 bases aligning to TRBD2. The germline V gene has CDR1 DFQATT and CDR2 SNEGSKA (reference sequence). This CDR3 is built from 16 residues. The ends lost 3 bases at V and 5 bases at J; junction bases unmatched: 13. CDR3 amino acids: CSASLAGNPIWETQYF. CDR3 sequence (DNA): TGCAGTGCTAGTCTAGCGGGGAACCCAATTTGGGAGACCCAGTACTTC.

This clonotype is medium-sized (0.01 to 0.1%) by share. This rearrangement joins TRBV7-2 to TRBJ2-7; D is ambiguous. V was pared by 8 bases and J by 0 bases, with 8 bases between. This CDR3 contains 12 residues. Germline V gene sequence: CDR1 SGHTA, CDR2 FQGNSA. DNA for the CDR3: TGTGCCAGCGAACTCTCCTCCTACGAGCAGTACTTC. It translates to CASELSSYEQYF. The whole variable domain, remainder taken from reference TRBV7-2 and TRBJ2-7, is GAGVSQSPSNKVTEKGKDVELRCDPISGHTALYWYRQSLGQGLEFLIYFQGNSAPDKSGLPSDRFSAERTGGSVSTLTIQRTQQEDSAVYLCASELSSYEQYFGPGTRLTVT.

The V and J genes are TRBV20-1 and TRBJ1-3; no clear D. The CDR3 contains 14 residues. V was shortened by 6 bases and J by 4 bases, with 16 bases between the two germline ends. Germline-derived CDR1 and CDR2 are DFQATT and SNEGSKA (reference sequence). The CDR3 loop reads CSASPRRAGNTIYF. The CDR3 DNA follows: TGCAGTGCCTCACCCCGTAGAGCCGGAAACACCATATATTTT.

This clonotype was counted a few times. In DNA, the CDR3 is TGCGCCAGCAGCCTGGGACTAGCGGGAAACAATGAGCAGTTCTTC. This encodes CASSLGLAGNNEQFF. V and J are TRBV5-1 and TRBJ2-1, with 13 bases aligning to TRBD2. The CDR3 has 15 amino acids. Unmatched junction bases numbered 3, after V lost 4 bases and J lost 5 bases. The germline V gene encodes CDR1 SGHRS and CDR2 YFSETQ.

This clonotype was counted between two and nine times. This chain joins TRBV12-3 or TRBV12-4 and TRBJ2-5, with 8 bases aligning to TRBD1. The CDR3 is 14 residues long. Losses at the gene ends were 6 bases for V and 5 bases for J; bases not matched to a gene: 8. The CDR3 DNA reads as TGTGCCAGCAGCCTGGACAGGGAGGAGGAGACCCAGTACTTC. Amino acid sequence: CASSLDREEETQYF.

There are a few counts of this clonotype. The chain joins TRBV12-3 or TRBV12-4 to TRBJ2-1; D might be TRBD1 or TRBD2, each matching 5 bases. The CDR3 is made up of 15 amino acids. V lost 4 bases, J lost 2 bases, and 12 bases lay in between. CDR3 nucleotides: TGTGCCAGCAGTTCCCCCCGGGACCCCTACAATGAGCAGTTCTTC. It codes for CASSSPRDPYNEQFF.

This clonotype was counted a few times. The CDR3 sequence: CASSSEDRVYTF. CDR3 in DNA: TGTGCCAGCAGCTCCGAGGACAGGGTCTACACCTTC. The V gene is TRBV7-9, the J gene TRBJ1-2, with 8 bases fitting TRBD1. Per germline, CDR1 SEHNR and CDR2 FQNEAQ (reference sequence). This CDR3 has 12 amino acids. After removal of 4 bases from V and 10 bases from J, the junction contained 5 bases not matched to a gene. Based on the CDR3 plus reference TRBV7-9 and TRBJ1-2, the full variable domain is DTGVSQNPRHKITKRGQNVTFRCDPISEHNRLYWYRQTLGQGPEFLTYFQNEAQLEKSRLLSDRFSAERPKGSFSTLEIQRTEQGDSAMYLCASSSEDRVYTFGSGTRLTVV.